This paragraph covers one T cell receptor (beta chain) sequence. The antigen is undetermined. Sequenced by immunoSEQ multiplex PCR; TCRdb stores in-frame clones only, minus some. The data show about 80,000 clones, with about 90% seen just once and just over 2% held by the top ten. Ipilimumab CTLA-4 blockade and focal radiation were given to patients with chemo-refractory metastatic non-small-cell lung cancer. The CDR3 has 16 residues. Unmatched junction bases numbered 10, after V lost 5 bases and J lost 1 base. CDR1 is SGHRS, CDR2 YFSETQ, per germline. This record comes from a study of radiotherapy plus CTLA-4 blockade in lung cancer. Study overall: Disease control was seen in roughly 30% of patients, objective responses in roughly 19%.

General study points: After treatment with radiotherapy plus ipilimumab, TCR clones that came from the tumor expanded in blood.

The input for sequencing was peripheral blood, taken from a patient treated with radiotherapy plus ipilimumab. The receptor's source is a human donor with non-small cell lung cancer who had a partial response to radiotherapy plus ipilimumab. The chain links TRBV5-1 to TRBJ2-3; 7 nucleotides line up with TRBD2. CDR3 loop: CASRTAASGGTDTQYF. The DNA for the CDR3 is TGCGCCAGCAGAACTGCGGCTAGCGGAGGCACAGATACGCAGTATTTT.